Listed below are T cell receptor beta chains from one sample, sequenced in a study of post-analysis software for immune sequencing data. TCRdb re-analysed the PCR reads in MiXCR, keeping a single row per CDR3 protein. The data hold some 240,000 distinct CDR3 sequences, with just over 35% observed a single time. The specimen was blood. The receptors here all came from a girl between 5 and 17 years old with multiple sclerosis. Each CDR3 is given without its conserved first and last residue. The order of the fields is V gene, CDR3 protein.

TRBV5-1	ASSVGGATYNEQF
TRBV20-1	SARRDSRTDTQY
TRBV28	AARGQQEPEAF
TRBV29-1	SVPPAAETQY
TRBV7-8	ASSRSGLAASTDTQY
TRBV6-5	ASTVQGATEAF
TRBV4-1	ASSGIPGQRAGELF
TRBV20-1	SVAFGGPDTQY
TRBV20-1	SAQGAEYSNQPQH
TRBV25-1	ASSSGAVDTEAF
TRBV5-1	ASSTAGTGRKETQY
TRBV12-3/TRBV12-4	ASLSSGTQEAQY
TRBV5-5	ASSSRDWTYEQY
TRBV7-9	ASYKGNYGYT
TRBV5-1	ASSDNRPNTGELF
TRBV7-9	ASSFASGAHNEQF
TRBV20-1	SAGQGGQPQH
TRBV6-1	ASSGTGGGYGYT
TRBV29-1	SVAHTGAVTEAF
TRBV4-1	ASSQDLTGGGTDTQY
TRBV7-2	ASSSGSNEQF
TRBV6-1	ASSHGLGRVPSSGANVLT
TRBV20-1	SARGEAGTKNYGYT
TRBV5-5	ASSSGTGVTEAF
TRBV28	ASSFPPDSSNYGYT
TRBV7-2	ASSPRLAGGSYEQY
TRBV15	ATSRAGRPQH
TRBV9	ASSVDSGGGYNEQF